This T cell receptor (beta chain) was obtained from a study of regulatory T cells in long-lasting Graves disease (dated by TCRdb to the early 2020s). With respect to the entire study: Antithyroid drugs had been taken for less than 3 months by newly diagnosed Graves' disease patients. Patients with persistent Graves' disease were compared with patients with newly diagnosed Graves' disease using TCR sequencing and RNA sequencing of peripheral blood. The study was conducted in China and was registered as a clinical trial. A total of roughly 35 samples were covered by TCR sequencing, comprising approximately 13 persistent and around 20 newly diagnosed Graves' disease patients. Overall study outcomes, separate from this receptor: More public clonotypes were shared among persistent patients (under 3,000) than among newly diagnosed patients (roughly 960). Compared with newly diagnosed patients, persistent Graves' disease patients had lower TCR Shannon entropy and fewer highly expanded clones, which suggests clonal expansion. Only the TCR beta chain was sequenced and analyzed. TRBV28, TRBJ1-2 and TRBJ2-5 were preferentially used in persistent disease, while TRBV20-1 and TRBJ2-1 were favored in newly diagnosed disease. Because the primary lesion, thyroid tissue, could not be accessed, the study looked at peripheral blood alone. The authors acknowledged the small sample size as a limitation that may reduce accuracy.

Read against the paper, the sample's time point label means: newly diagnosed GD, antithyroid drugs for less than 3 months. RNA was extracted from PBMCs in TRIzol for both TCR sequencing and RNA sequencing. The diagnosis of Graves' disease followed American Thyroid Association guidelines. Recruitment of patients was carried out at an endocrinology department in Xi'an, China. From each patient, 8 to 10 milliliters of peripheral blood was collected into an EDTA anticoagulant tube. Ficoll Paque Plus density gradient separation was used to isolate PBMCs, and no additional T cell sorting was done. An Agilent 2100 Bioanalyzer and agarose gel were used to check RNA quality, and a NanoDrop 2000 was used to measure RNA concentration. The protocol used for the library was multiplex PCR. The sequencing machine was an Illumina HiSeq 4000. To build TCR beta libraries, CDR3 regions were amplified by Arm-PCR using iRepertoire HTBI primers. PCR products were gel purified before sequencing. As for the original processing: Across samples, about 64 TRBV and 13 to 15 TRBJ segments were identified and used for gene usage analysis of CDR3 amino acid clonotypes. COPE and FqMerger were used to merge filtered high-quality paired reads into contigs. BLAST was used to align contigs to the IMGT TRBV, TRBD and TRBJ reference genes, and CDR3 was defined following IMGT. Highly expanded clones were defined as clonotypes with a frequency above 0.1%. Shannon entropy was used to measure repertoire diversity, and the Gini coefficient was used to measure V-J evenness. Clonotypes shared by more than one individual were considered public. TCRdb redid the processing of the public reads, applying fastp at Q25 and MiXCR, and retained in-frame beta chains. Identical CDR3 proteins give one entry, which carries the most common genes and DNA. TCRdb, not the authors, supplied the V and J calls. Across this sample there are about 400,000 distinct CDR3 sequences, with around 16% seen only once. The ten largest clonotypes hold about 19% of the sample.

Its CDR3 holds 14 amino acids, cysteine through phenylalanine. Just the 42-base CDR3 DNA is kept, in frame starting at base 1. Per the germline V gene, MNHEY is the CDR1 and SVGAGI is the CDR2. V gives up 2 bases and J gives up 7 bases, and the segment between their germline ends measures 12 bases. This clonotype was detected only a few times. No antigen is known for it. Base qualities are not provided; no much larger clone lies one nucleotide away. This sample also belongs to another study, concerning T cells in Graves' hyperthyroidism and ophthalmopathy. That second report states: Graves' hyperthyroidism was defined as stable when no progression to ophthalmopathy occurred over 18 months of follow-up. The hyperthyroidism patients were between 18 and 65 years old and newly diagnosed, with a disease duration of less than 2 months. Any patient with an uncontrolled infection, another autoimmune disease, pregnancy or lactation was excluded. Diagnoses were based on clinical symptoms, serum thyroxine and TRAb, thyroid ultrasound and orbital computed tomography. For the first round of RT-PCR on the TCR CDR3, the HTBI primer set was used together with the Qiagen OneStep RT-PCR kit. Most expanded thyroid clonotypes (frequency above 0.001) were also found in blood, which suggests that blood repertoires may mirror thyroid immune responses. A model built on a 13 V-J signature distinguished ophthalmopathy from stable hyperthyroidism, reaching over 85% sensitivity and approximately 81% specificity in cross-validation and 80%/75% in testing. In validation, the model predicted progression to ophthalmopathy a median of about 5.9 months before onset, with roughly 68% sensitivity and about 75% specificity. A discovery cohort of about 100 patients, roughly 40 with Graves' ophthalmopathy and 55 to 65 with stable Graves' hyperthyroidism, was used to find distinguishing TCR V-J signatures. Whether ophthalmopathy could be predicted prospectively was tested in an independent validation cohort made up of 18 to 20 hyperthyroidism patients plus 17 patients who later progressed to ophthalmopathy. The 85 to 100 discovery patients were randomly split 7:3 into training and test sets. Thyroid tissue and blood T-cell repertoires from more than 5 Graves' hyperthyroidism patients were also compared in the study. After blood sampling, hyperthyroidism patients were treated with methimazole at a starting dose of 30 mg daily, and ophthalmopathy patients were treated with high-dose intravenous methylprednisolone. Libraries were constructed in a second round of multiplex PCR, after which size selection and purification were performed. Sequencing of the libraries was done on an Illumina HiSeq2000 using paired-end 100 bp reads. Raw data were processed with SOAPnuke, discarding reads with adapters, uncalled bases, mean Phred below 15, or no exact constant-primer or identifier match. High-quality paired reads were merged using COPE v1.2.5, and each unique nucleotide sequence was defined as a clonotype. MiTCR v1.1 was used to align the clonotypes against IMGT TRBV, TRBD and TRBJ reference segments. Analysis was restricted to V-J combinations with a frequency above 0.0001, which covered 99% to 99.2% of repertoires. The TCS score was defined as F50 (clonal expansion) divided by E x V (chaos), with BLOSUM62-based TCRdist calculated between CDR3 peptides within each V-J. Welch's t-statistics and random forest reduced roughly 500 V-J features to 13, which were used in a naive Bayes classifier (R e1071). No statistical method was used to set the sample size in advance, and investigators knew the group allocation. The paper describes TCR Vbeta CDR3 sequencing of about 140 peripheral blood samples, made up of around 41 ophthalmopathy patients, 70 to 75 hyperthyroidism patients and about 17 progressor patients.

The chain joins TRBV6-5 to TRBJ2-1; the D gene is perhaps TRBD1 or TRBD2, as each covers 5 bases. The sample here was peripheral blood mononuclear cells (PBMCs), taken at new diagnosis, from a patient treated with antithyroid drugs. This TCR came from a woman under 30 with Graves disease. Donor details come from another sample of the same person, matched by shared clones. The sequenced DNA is TGTGCCAGCAGTTACCCCGGGACCACTAATGAGCAGTTCTTC. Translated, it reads CASSYPGTTNEQFF.